These 19 T cell receptor beta chains originate from one sample sequenced in a study of blood T cell repertoires in COVID-19 (dated by TCRdb to 2018 to 2021). To prepare the library, the immunoSEQ multiplex PCR assay was applied. TCRdb's version of the immuneACCESS table is confined to in-frame rearrangements and falls short of the full clone set. An unresolved V gene accounts for under half of the shortfall where checked; the remainder is of unknown origin. The table for this sample lists under 130,000 clones; roughly 71% of them were counted only once. The top ten clones comprise approximately 5.9% of the sample. The sample was peripheral blood. These receptors originate from an elderly man with acute or convalescent COVID-19.

The CDR3 DNA reads as TGTGCCATCAAGAACCTAGCGGGAGTCGACGAGCAGTACTTC. It specifies CAIKNLAGVDEQYF. The V gene is TRBV10-3, the J gene TRBJ2-7, with TRBD2 identical over 10 bases. Germline trimming cut 7 bases from V and 5 bases from J; bases unmatched to any gene: 8. Germline lookup yields CDR1 ENHRY and CDR2 SYGVKD. CDR3 length: 14 amino acids.

This clone was seen just once. This chain joins TRBV10-3 and TRBJ2-7, with TRBD1 identical over 7 bases. Germline V gives CDR1 ENHRY, CDR2 SYGVKD. This CDR3 has 15 amino acids. Germline trimming cut 5 bases from V and 0 bases from J; bases unmatched to any gene: 7. The CDR3 spells CAISRRGQASYEQYF. DNA of the CDR3: TGTGCCATCAGTAGACGAGGACAGGCCTCCTACGAGCAGTACTTC.

The chain is built from TRBV6-5 and TRBJ1-5; 7 bases line up with TRBD1. Germline lookup yields CDR1 MNHEY and CDR2 SVGAGI. This CDR3 region has 14 residues. The junction had 1 base not matched to a gene; V was cut back by 3 bases and J by 2 bases. This chain's CDR3 is CASSYTGGNQPQHF. The DNA of the CDR3 is TGTGCCAGCAGTTATACAGGGGGCAATCAGCCCCAGCATTTT.

Ten or more counts support this clone. V is TRBV10-3 and J is TRBJ2-7; 9 bases align to TRBD1. This CDR3 comprises 16 residues. Germline-derived CDR1 and CDR2 are ENHRY and SYGVKD. Trimming cost V 2 bases and J 0 bases; bases outside gene matches: 5. As DNA, the CDR3 is TGTGCCATCAGTGAGCTCGGACAGGGGCGCTCCTACGAGCAGTACTTC. Translating it yields CAISELGQGRSYEQYF.

This sequence joins TRBV6-5 and TRBJ2-7; D perhaps matches TRBD2 (5 bases). CDR1 MNHEY and CDR2 SVGAGI come from the germline V gene. The CDR3 loop spans 13 amino acids. Trimming removed 6 bases from V and 2 bases from J, with 11 bases in between. The CDR3 DNA sequence: TGTGCCAGCAGCCGCAGCGGTACCTACGAGCAGTACTTC. It encodes CASSRSGTYEQYF.

The V and J genes are TRBV10-3 and TRBJ2-1, with 12 bases matching TRBD2. The trim removed 2 bases at V and 2 bases at J, leaving 4 bases unmatched. The germline CDR1 and CDR2 sequences are ENHRY and SYGVKD. The CDR3 covers 17 residues. DNA of the CDR3: TGTGCCATCAGTGAGAGACTAGCGGGAGTACCCTACAATGAGCAGTTCTTC. Amino acid sequence: CAISERLAGVPYNEQFF.

This chain connects TRBV11-2 to TRBJ2-3, with a tentative D call TRBD2 (5 bases). Looked up from germline, CDR1 is SGHAT and CDR2 is FQNNGV. With 1 base removed from V and 1 base from J, the gap between germline ends came to 12 bases. This CDR3 contains 16 residues. As DNA, the CDR3 is TGTGCCAGCAGCTTAGTGGGCGGGCGTGGCACAGATACGCAGTATTTT. Translation gives CASSLVGGRGTDTQYF.

The J gene is TRBJ2-3, the V gene TRBV28; 9 bases align to TRBD1. Germline V gives CDR1 MDHEN, CDR2 SYDVKM. The J segment lost 4 bases and the V segment lost 3 bases, leaving 5 bases of the junction unmatched. This CDR3 is 15 amino acids long. The CDR3 sequence is CASSFWTGEADTQYF. The CDR3 coding sequence is TGTGCCAGCAGTTTTTGGACAGGGGAGGCAGATACGCAGTATTTT. Full variable domain (outside the CDR3, taken from reference TRBV28 and TRBJ2-3): DVKVTQSSRYLVKRTGEKVFLECVQDMDHENMFWYRQDPGLGLRLIYFSYDVKMKEKGDIPEGYSVSREKKERFSLILESASTNQTSMYLCASSFWTGEADTQYFGPGTRLTVL.

The genes are TRBV6-5 and TRBJ2-7; D not resolved. The germline V and J ends were trimmed by 5 bases and 11 bases, with 16 bases remaining between them. The germline V gene has CDR1 MNHEY and CDR2 SVGAGI. This CDR3 is 12 amino acids long. CDR3 nucleotides: TGTGCCAGCAGTACAGCTGGGCAGGTTGAGTACTTC. This codes for CASSTAGQVEYF.

The chain couples TRBV19 to TRBJ1-2; 7 positions agree with TRBD1. Looked up from germline, CDR1 is LNHDA and CDR2 is SQIVND (reference sequence). This CDR3 has 13 residues. Trimming at V came to 4 bases and at J to 4 bases, leaving 3 bases not matched to a gene. The CDR3 here is CASSNDRAYGYTF. The CDR3 coding sequence is TGTGCCAGTAGTAACGACAGGGCCTATGGCTACACCTTC.

This clone was seen more than once but under ten times. The chain has TRBV11-2 and TRBJ1-1, with D maybe TRBD1 (5 bases). CDR1 and CDR2 from the germline V gene are SGHAT and FQNNGV. Trimming pared 5 bases from V and 0 bases from J, leaving 16 bases between. This CDR3 comprises 16 residues. CDR3 protein: CASSPRGNPMNTEAFF. DNA for the CDR3: TGTGCCAGCAGCCCACGGGGGAATCCTATGAACACTGAAGCTTTCTTT.

This chain joins TRBV6-2 or TRBV6-3 and TRBJ2-5; TRBD2 agrees at 8 bases. The germline V gene encodes CDR1 MNHEY and CDR2 SVGEGT. After removal of 5 bases from V and 2 bases from J, the junction contained 7 bases not matched to a gene. The CDR3 has 15 residues. The CDR3 loop reads CASSASGSGQETQYF. The CDR3 DNA reads as TGTGCCAGCAGTGCAAGCGGGAGTGGGCAAGAGACCCAGTACTTC.

The gene calls are TRBV6-5 and TRBJ1-5; 7 positions match TRBD1. CDR1 is MNHEY and CDR2 is SVGAGI in the germline V gene. This CDR3 is built from 12 residues. Trimming at V came to 7 bases and at J to 6 bases, leaving 3 bases not matched to a gene. CDR3 in amino acids: CASTRQGQPQHF. The CDR3 DNA is TGTGCCAGCACCAGACAGGGTCAGCCCCAGCATTTT.

The rearrangement uses TRBV6-6 and TRBJ2-7; TRBD2 agrees at 7 bases. Germline V gene data show CDR1 as MNHNY and CDR2 as SVGAGI (reference sequence). The trim removed 2 bases at V and 3 bases at J, leaving 1 base unmatched. CDR3 length: 13 amino acids. CDR3 nucleotide sequence: TGTGCCAGCAGTTACGGGGACTACTACGAGCAGTACTTC. Protein: CASSYGDYYEQYF.

This clone was seen a few times. The rearrangement joins TRBV14 to TRBJ1-4, with D possibly TRBD1 on 5 matching bases. The CDR3 spans 13 residues. CDR1 SGHDN and CDR2 FVKESK come from the germline V gene. With 6 bases removed from V and 5 bases from J, the gap between germline ends came to 10 bases. DNA of the CDR3: TGTGCCAGCAGGCCGGAGGGGAATGAAAAACTGTTTTTT. Amino acid sequence: CASRPEGNEKLFF.

V usage is TRBV7-9 and J usage is TRBJ1-4; 8 bases are shared with TRBD1. The V and J ends lost 3 bases and 8 bases, in that order; junction bases with no gene match: 8. The CDR3 length is 15 residues. Germline-derived CDR1 and CDR2 are SEHNR and FQNEAQ (reference sequence). DNA of the CDR3: TGTGCCAGCAGCTTTAGGACAGGGCAGCGGGAAAAACTGTTTTTT. It translates to CASSFRTGQREKLFF. Together with reference TRBV7-9 and TRBJ1-4, the CDR3 gives the full variable domain: DTGVSQNPRHKITKRGQNVTFRCDPISEHNRLYWYRQTLGQGPEFLTYFQNEAQLEKSRLLSDRFSAERPKGSFSTLEIQRTEQGDSAMYLCASSFRTGQREKLFFGSGTQLSVL.

CDR3 amino acids: CASSLFAGNEQFF. The CDR3 DNA sequence: TGTGCCAGCAGTTTATTCGCCGGGAATGAGCAGTTCTTC. V gene TRBV28 combines with J gene TRBJ2-1; no clear D. Looked up from germline, CDR1 is MDHEN and CDR2 is SYDVKM. Trimming took off 1 base at V and 7 bases at J, with 8 bases between the two ends. The CDR3 has 13 residues.

This clone came up a few times. The gene calls are TRBV6-2 or TRBV6-3 and TRBJ2-7; D is possibly TRBD2 (5 bases). Trimming took 6 bases from V and 3 from J, leaving 18 bases between them. The CDR3 has 15 residues. Germline CDR1 reads MNHEY; CDR2 reads SVGEGT. CDR3 sequence reads: CASSPDGSENYEQYF. The CDR3 DNA follows: TGTGCCAGCAGCCCAGATGGTAGCGAGAACTACGAGCAGTACTTC.

The chain joins TRBV18 to TRBJ2-1; 7 positions match TRBD1. The CDR3 contains 14 residues. Germline V gene sequence: CDR1 KGHSH, CDR2 LQKENI. V lost 6 bases to trimming and J lost 2 bases; unmatched junction nucleotides: 4. The CDR3 nucleotides are TGTGCCAGCTCCGGCCAGGGGGCCTACAATGAGCAGTTCTTC. It is translated as CASSGQGAYNEQFF. Full variable domain (outside the CDR3, taken from reference TRBV18 and TRBJ2-1): NAGVMQNPRHLVRRRGQEARLRCSPMKGHSHVYWYRQLPEEGLKFMVYLQKENIIDESGMPKERFSAEFPKEGPSILRIQQVVRGDSAAYFCASSGQGAYNEQFFGPGTRLTVL.